The 19 T cell receptor beta chains presented below share a single source sample, sequenced in a study of identical twins. TCRdb reprocessed the 5' RACE reads via MiXCR and lists one record per CDR3 protein. The table records some 630,000 distinct CDR3 sequences, about 7% of them present only once. The sample was also reused in another study, on yellow fever vaccine responses in identical twins.

The specimen was PBMCs. The receptors shown here come from a woman aged 18-29 years in good health.

This clonotype was counted ten times or more. The gene calls are TRBV3-1 and TRBJ2-7; D remains unclear. V gave up 3 bases and J gave up 0 bases, with 9 bases separating them. The germline V gene encodes CDR1 LGHDT and CDR2 YNNKEL (reference sequence). The CDR3 runs to 14 residues. The CDR3 protein is CASSHDRVSYEQYV. The CDR3 DNA reads as TGTGCCAGCAGCCACGATCGGGTCTCCTACGAGCAGTACGTC.

The sample holds a few counts of this clonotype. V usage is TRBV6-1 and J usage is TRBJ2-7; TRBD1 might be the D (6 bases). The V end lost 5 bases, the J end lost 6 bases, and 14 bases lay between the germline ends. This CDR3 spans 13 amino acids. Germline values: CDR1 MNHNS, CDR2 SASEGT. The CDR3 protein is CASSRDTWGEQYV. The CDR3, as DNA: TGTGCCAGCAGTAGGGACACCTGGGGCGAGCAGTACGTC.

This clonotype has ten or more counts. The chain couples TRBV5-1 to TRBJ2-1; a weak D match, TRBD1 (6 bases). The CDR3 spans 14 residues. V was trimmed by 3 bases and J by 5 bases, leaving 12 bases between them. The germline CDR1 and CDR2 sequences are SGHRS and YFSETQ. CDR3 sequence: CASSSGHGNNEQFF. In nucleotides, the CDR3 is TGCGCCAGCAGCTCGGGACACGGTAACAATGAGCAGTTCTTC.

This clonotype was recorded a few times. The rearrangement joins TRBV4-2 to TRBJ2-2, with TRBD2 matching over 8 bases. V lost 0 bases and J lost 5; bases outside the gene matches: 2. Germline CDR1 is LGHNA and CDR2 is YNFKEQ. This CDR3 is 15 amino acids long. CDR3 residues: CASSQDLAGTGELFF. CDR3 in DNA: TGTGCCAGCAGCCAAGATCTAGCGGGTACCGGGGAGCTGTTTTTT.

This clonotype was counted many times. V gene TRBV28 combines with J gene TRBJ1-4; 7 bases are shared with TRBD1. Germline-derived CDR1 and CDR2 are MDHEN and SYDVKM. Trimming took 3 bases from V and 3 from J; bases not matched to a gene: 1. The CDR3 is 14 amino acids. The DNA for the CDR3 is TGTGCCAGCAGTTTCGGGACAGCTAATGAAAAACTGTTTTTT. Translated, it gives CASSFGTANEKLFF.

This clonotype has at least ten counts. The chain joins TRBV28 to TRBJ1-2; maybe TRBD1 (6 bases). The V end lost 4 bases, the J end lost 8 bases, and 29 bases lay between the germline ends. The CDR3 sequence is 18 residues long. Germline CDR1 and CDR2: MDHEN and SYDVKM. The CDR3 sequence is CASSSSGTPPTGQEGYTF. CDR3 DNA: TGTGCCAGCAGTTCCTCCGGGACTCCACCGACAGGCCAGGAGGGCTACACCTTC.

This clonotype was counted at least ten times. The gene calls are TRBV15 and TRBJ2-3; D possibly corresponds to TRBD2 (6 bases). The germline V and J ends were trimmed by 0 bases and 4 bases, with 14 bases remaining between them. CDR3 size: 16 residues. Germline V gives CDR1 LNHNV, CDR2 YYDKDF (reference sequence). CDR3 residues: CATSRDPRGWADTQYF. The CDR3, as DNA: TGTGCCACCAGCAGAGACCCGCGGGGCTGGGCAGATACGCAGTATTTT.

The gene calls are TRBV15 and TRBJ2-3; D gene unclear. In germline, CDR1 is LNHNV, CDR2 YYDKDF (reference sequence). CDR3 length equals 12 residues. V was cut by 2 bases and J by 5 bases, with 5 bases left in between. The CDR3 sequence is CATSRQRDTQYF. The CDR3 coding sequence is TGTGCCACCAGCAGACAGCGAGATACGCAGTATTTT.

In its sample, this clonotype was seen many times. The chain joins TRBV27 to TRBJ1-5, with D perhaps TRBD1 (5 bases). The CDR3 consists of 13 residues. Per germline, CDR1 MNHEY and CDR2 SMNVEV (reference sequence). The V gene lost 3 bases and the J gene lost 4 bases, with 7 bases spanning the gap. The CDR3 DNA sequence: TGTGCCAGCAGTTTCACAGGTAATCAGCCCCAGCATTTT. Amino acid sequence: CASSFTGNQPQHF.

The rearrangement links TRBV12-3 or TRBV12-4 to TRBJ2-7; unclear D gene. CDR3 size: 13 residues. Trimming took off 4 bases at V and 4 bases at J, with 11 bases between the two ends. The CDR3 nucleotides are TGTGCCAGCAGTTATGCGGAGACGTACGAGCAGTACTTC. Encoded protein: CASSYAETYEQYF.

This clonotype was recorded a few times. CDR3 DNA: TGTGCCAGCAGCAAAGCCCCTCTGGCAGAGACCCAGTACTTC. Its protein is CASSKAPLAETQYF. The chain couples TRBV21-1 to TRBJ2-5; the table's TRBD2 call for D was not verified on the DNA. TRBV21-1 is described as a pseudogene. This CDR3 is 14 amino acids long.

The CDR3 DNA reads as TGCAGTGCTAGAGATCAACCAGTGGGGACCGGGGAGCTGTTTTTT. It yields the protein CSARDQPVGTGELFF. V gene TRBV20-1 combines with J gene TRBJ2-2; D is unclear. Trimming removed 0 bases at V and 5 bases at J, with 13 bases between. In germline, CDR1 is DFQATT, CDR2 SNEGSKA (reference sequence). The CDR3 has 15 amino acids.

V is TRBV12-3 or TRBV12-4 and J is TRBJ2-3; D may be TRBD2 (5 bases). The CDR3 length is 12 residues. Trimming removed 6 bases at V and 5 bases at J, with 9 bases between. Here the CDR3 DNA reads TGTGCCAGCAGACTAGAACGAGATACGCAGTATTTT. It specifies CASRLERDTQYF.

The genes are TRBV20-1 and TRBJ1-4; TRBD1 is a possible D gene (6 bases). Germline assignment: CDR1 DFQATT and CDR2 SNEGSKA (reference sequence). This CDR3 comprises 16 residues. V lost 3 bases, J lost 5 bases, and 19 bases lay in between. CDR3 in amino acids: CSARVPRGGSNEKLFF. DNA for the CDR3: TGCAGTGCTAGGGTCCCGAGGGGGGGTTCCAATGAAAAACTGTTTTTT.

The chain recombines TRBV7-9 with TRBJ2-5; 9 bases agree with TRBD1. Germline-derived CDR1 and CDR2 are SEHNR and FQNEAQ (reference sequence). The J segment lost 2 bases and the V segment lost 4 bases, leaving 14 bases of the junction unmatched. CDR3 length equals 18 residues. The DNA for the CDR3 is TGTGCCAGCAGCTACGGACAGGGGAAGCGAGGTGGGCAAGAGACCCAGTACTTC. It yields the protein CASSYGQGKRGGQETQYF.

The rearrangement links TRBV25-1 to TRBJ1-2, with a tentative D call TRBD1 (6 bases). V was clipped by 4 bases and J by 9 bases, with 9 bases between them. Germline V lookup: CDR1 MGHDK, CDR2 SYGVNS. The CDR3 loop spans 11 amino acids. Written as DNA, the CDR3 is TGTGCCAGCAGTGCCGACAGGCGCTACACCTTC. Its protein is CASSADRRYTF.

This clonotype has ten or more counts. The V gene is TRBV18, the J gene TRBJ2-1; 7 positions agree with TRBD1. The trim removed 5 bases at V and 3 bases at J, leaving 10 bases unmatched. In germline, CDR1 is KGHSH, CDR2 LQKENI. There are 16 residues in the CDR3. The CDR3 DNA reads TGTGCCAGCTCATCAACTCGACAGGGTGACTACAATGAGCAGTTCTTC. Translation: CASSSTRQGDYNEQFF.

This clonotype was recorded a few times. The chain has TRBV10-3 and TRBJ1-2; TRBD1 agrees at 8 bases. Trimming at V came to 4 bases and at J to 7 bases, leaving 2 bases not matched to a gene. CDR1 and CDR2 from the germline V gene are ENHRY and SYGVKD. The CDR3 has 12 amino acids. Written as DNA, the CDR3 is TGTGCCATCAGTGTGGACAGGGCTGGCTACACCTTC. Its translation is CAISVDRAGYTF.

The table lists this clonotype with a few counts. This chain links TRBV5-1 with TRBJ2-2, with D perhaps matching TRBD2 (6 bases). V was shortened by 4 bases and J by 5 bases, with 18 bases between the two germline ends. Germline CDR1 and CDR2: SGHRS and YFSETQ. The CDR3 is 16 residues long. This CDR3 reads CASSPPEGRATGELFF. CDR3 bases: TGCGCCAGCAGCCCGCCGGAGGGCAGGGCAACCGGGGAGCTGTTTTTT. Complete variable domain (other parts from reference TRBV5-1 and TRBJ2-2): KAGVTQTPRYLIKTRGQQVTLSCSPISGHRSVSWYQQTPGQGLQFLFEYFSETQRNKGNFPGRFSGRQFSNSRSEMNVSTLELGDSALYLCASSPPEGRATGELFFGEGSRLTVL.